The 5 T cell receptor beta chains presented below share a single source sample, sequenced in a study of blood T cell repertoires in COVID-19. Method: immunoSEQ multiplex PCR; TCRdb's copy keeps in-frame clones and lacks some. The sample lists 150,000 to 200,000 clones, roughly 82% occurring once. Specimen: peripheral blood. The receptors come from an older woman with COVID-19, enrolled during active disease.

The V and J genes are TRBV21-1 and TRBJ2-7; no check of the table's D call, TRBD1, against the DNA was made. TRBV21-1 is assigned pseudogene status. CDR3 length: 15 residues. The CDR3 is CASSKSAREYYEQYV. The CDR3 coding sequence is TGTGCCAGCAGCAAAAGTGCCAGGGAATACTACGAGCAGTACGTC.

This chain links TRBV5-1 with TRBJ1-2; no clear D. Germline CDR1 reads SGHRS; CDR2 reads YFSETQ. Trimming removed 4 bases from V and 2 bases from J, with 12 bases in between. The CDR3 extends over 14 amino acids. Here the CDR3 reads CASSPDGRNYGYTF. The DNA of the CDR3 is TGCGCCAGCAGCCCTGATGGGAGGAACTATGGCTACACCTTC. Based on the CDR3 plus reference TRBV5-1 and TRBJ1-2, the full variable domain is KAGVTQTPRYLIKTRGQQVTLSCSPISGHRSVSWYQQTPGQGLQFLFEYFSETQRNKGNFPGRFSGRQFSNSRSEMNVSTLELGDSALYLCASSPDGRNYGYTFGSGTRLTVV.

V usage is TRBV2 and J usage is TRBJ2-2, with 11 bases aligning to TRBD1. CDR3 length: 15 residues. Per the germline V gene, CDR1 is SNHLY and CDR2 is FYNNEI. The V and J ends lost 6 bases and 3 bases, in that order; junction bases with no gene match: 3. CDR3 sequence (DNA): TGTGCCAGCAGCGGACAGGGGGCATACACCGGGGAGCTGTTTTTT. It codes for CASSGQGAYTGELFF. The full variable domain, in which reference TRBV2 and TRBJ2-2 provide the parts outside the CDR3, is EPEVTQTPSHQVTQMGQEVILRCVPISNHLYFYWYRQILGQKVEFLVSFYNNEISEKSEIFDDQFSVERPDGSNFTLKIRSTKLEDSAMYFCASSGQGAYTGELFFGEGSRLTVL.

This rearrangement joins TRBV5-1 to TRBJ2-1, with 12 bases aligning to TRBD2. The germline CDR1 and CDR2 sequences are SGHRS and YFSETQ. J lost 0 bases, V lost 3 bases, and 10 bases had no gene match. The CDR3 totals 19 residues. In nucleotides, the CDR3 is TGCGCCAGCAGCTCAGCAGGACTAGCGGGAACCAGCTCCTACAATGAGCAGTTCTTC. This sequence encodes CASSSAGLAGTSSYNEQFF.

The DNA for the CDR3 is TGTGCCAGCACCCTCCCTCCCGGAAACACCATATATTTT. This codes for CASTLPPGNTIYF. The rearrangement joins TRBV7-9 to TRBJ1-3; D remains unclear. V was shortened by 7 bases and J by 4 bases, with 11 bases between the two germline ends. Germline V lookup: CDR1 SEHNR, CDR2 FQNEAQ (reference sequence). The CDR3 contains 13 residues.